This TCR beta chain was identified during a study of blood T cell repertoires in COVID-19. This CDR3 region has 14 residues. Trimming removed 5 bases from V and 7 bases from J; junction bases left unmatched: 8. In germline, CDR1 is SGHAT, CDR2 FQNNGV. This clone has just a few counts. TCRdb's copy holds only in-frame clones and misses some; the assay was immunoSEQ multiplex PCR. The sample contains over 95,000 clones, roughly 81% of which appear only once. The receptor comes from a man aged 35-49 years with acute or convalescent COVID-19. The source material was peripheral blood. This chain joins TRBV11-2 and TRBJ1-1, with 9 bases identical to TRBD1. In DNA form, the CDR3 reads TGTGCCAGCAGCCACGGGACAGGGAGAGGTGAAGCTTTCTTT. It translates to CASSHGTGRGEAFF.